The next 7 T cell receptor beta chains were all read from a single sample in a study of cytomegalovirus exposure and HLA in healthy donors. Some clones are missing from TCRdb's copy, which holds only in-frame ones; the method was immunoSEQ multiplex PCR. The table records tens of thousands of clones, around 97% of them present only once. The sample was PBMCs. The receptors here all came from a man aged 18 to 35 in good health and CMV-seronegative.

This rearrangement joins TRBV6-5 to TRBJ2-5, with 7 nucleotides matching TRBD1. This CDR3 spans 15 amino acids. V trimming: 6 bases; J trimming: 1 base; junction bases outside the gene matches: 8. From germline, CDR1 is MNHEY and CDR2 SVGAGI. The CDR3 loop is CASSRDPGGQETQYF. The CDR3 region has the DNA TGTGCCAGCAGCCGCGACCCAGGGGGCCAAGAGACCCAGTACTTC.

CDR3 DNA: TGTGCCAGCACTGGGGTGTTGCTAGGGGCCGAGCAGTACTTC. Protein: CASTGVLLGAEQYF. The rearrangement joins TRBV2 to TRBJ2-7, with a tentative D call TRBD1 (5 bases). This CDR3 is 14 amino acids long. CDR1 and CDR2 from the germline V gene are SNHLY and FYNNEI. The ends were cut back, 7 bases at V and 6 bases at J, with 19 bases in the middle.

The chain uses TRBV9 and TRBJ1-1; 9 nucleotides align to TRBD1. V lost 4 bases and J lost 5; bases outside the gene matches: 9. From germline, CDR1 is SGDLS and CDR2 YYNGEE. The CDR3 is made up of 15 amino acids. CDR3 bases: TGTGCCAGCAGCCCTATGGGACAGGGTAAGACTGAAGCTTTCTTT. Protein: CASSPMGQGKTEAFF.

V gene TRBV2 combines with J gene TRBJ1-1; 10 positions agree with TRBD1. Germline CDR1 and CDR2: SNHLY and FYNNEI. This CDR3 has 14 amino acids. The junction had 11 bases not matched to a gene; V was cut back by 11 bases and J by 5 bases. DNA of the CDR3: TGTGCCCTTCATAGGGGACAGGGGTCTACTGAAGCTTTCTTT. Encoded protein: CALHRGQGSTEAFF.

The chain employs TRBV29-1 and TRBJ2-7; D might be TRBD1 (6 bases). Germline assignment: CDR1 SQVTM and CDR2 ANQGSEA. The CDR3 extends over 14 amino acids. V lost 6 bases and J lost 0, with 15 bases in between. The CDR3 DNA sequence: TGCAGCGTCCTAGACAGGATTAACTCCTACGAGCAGTACTTC. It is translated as CSVLDRINSYEQYF.

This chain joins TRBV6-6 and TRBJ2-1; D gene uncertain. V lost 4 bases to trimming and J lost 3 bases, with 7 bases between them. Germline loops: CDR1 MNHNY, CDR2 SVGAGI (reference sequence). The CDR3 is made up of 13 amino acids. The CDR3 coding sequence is TGTGCCAGCAGTTTCTCTAGCTACAATGAGCAGTTCTTC. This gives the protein CASSFSSYNEQFF.

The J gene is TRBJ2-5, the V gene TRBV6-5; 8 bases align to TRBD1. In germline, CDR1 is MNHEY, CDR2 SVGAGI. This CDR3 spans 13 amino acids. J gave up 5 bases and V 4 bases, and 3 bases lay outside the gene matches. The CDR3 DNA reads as TGTGCCAGCAGTTCTCGGACAGGGGAGACCCAGTACTTC. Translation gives CASSSRTGETQYF.